This T cell receptor (beta chain) was obtained from a study of blood T cell repertoires in COVID-19. Libraries were prepared by immunoSEQ multiplex PCR; TCRdb keeps only in-frame clonotypes and omits some of them. Of under 450,000 clones detected, approximately 88% appear once; the ten largest clones hold around 12%. The source of this sequence is a woman aged 45 to 65 with COVID-19, enrolled during active disease. Material for sequencing was peripheral blood.

The DNA of the CDR3 is TGCGCCAGCAATTGGGGGGATCGGAACACTGAAGCTTTCTTT. It codes for CASNWGDRNTEAFF. The chain couples TRBV5-1 to TRBJ1-1, with a possible D match to TRBD1 (5 bases). The CDR3 is made up of 14 amino acids. V was trimmed by 6 bases and J by 1 base, leaving 13 bases between them. Germline-derived CDR1 and CDR2 are SGHRS and YFSETQ. The full variable domain, rest sourced from reference TRBV5-1 and TRBJ1-1, is KAGVTQTPRYLIKTRGQQVTLSCSPISGHRSVSWYQQTPGQGLQFLFEYFSETQRNKGNFPGRFSGRQFSNSRSEMNVSTLELGDSALYLCASNWGDRNTEAFFGQGTRLTVV.